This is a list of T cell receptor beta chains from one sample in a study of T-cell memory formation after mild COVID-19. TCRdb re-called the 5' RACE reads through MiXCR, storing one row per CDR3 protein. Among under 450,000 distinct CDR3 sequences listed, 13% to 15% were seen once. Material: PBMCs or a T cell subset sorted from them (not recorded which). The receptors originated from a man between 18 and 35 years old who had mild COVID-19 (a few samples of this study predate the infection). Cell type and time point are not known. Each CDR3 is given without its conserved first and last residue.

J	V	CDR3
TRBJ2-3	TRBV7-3	ASSSLAGYTDTQY
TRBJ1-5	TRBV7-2	ASSSGIHQPQH
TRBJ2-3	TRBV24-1	ATSDRDREGDTQY
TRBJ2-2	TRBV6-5	ASSKPGLAGELF
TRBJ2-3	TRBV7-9	ASSISQADTQY
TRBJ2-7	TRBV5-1	ASSTPGGSYEQY
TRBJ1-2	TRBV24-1	ATSDLRDRVPGYT
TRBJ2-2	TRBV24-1	ATSDSPGLTGELF
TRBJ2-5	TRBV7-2	ASRLAGVQETQY
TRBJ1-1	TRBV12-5	ASGLEGGYTEAF
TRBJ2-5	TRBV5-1	ASSSTASETQY
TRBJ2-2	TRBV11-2	ASAREKLF
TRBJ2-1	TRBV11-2	ASSSLRGNHNEQF
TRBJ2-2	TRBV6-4	ASSDGQGAGELF
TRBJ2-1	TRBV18	ASSPSPWGEQF
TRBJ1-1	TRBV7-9	ASSPAFEAF
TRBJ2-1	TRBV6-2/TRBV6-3	ASSYPRAAGVAGGQEQF
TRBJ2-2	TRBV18	ASSRETLNTGELF
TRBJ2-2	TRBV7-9	ASSFKTGELF
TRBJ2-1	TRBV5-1	ASSFIRGADEQF
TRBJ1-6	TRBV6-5	ASSYRPLSSPLH
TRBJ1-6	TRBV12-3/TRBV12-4	ASTPFGESNSPLH
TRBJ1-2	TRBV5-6	ASSLGQGVYGYT
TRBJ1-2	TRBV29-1	SGWIVDNYGYT
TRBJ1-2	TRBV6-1	ASSFDGSYGYT
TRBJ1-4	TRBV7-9	ASRSRDRVGTNEKLF
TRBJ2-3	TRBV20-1	PVGRSGDGDTQY
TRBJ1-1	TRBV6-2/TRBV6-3	ASSYSLGLNTEAF
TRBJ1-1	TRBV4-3	ASSQIRGISFEAF
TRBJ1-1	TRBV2	ASSTLRRMNTEAF
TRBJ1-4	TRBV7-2	ASSLTAIPNEKLF
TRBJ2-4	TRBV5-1	ASSSSTGWVQY
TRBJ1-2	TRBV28	ANEDGQRGYT
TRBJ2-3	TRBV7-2	ASSSTGRGPGADTQY
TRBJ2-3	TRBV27	ASSSRTSGGPRTPDTQY
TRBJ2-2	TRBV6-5	ASSPAGANTGELF
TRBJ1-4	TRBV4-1	ASSRKDTNEKLF
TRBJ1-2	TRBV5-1	ASSLLRGTKQYGYT
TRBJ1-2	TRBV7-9	ASSSRRQGPFGYGYT
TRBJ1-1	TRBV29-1	SVRTTEYTEAF
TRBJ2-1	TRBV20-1	SARRRDRSSYNEQF